Listed below are T cell receptor beta chains from one sample, sequenced in a study of molecular identifiers for immune sequencing clone quantification. TCRdb itself ran the PCR reads through MiXCR, one entry per CDR3 protein. The sample yields approximately 54,000 distinct CDR3 sequences, around 25% seen once. The source material was naive CD8+ T cells from blood, with Jurkat cell RNA spiked in. The receptors originated from a human donor in good health. Some libraries in this study had Jurkat cell RNA spiked in. Each CDR3 is given with its conserved first and last residue. A D gene is named only where the DNA matches it firmly. Clone size is stated in some rows and not others, as once, few, many or a class when expanded.

D gene: .
J gene: TRBJ2-3
V gene: TRBV7-9
clone size: few
CDR3 DNA: TGTGCCAGCAGCCCAGAGGGAGATACGCAGTATTTT
CDR3 protein: CASSPEGDTQYF

D gene: .
J gene: TRBJ1-2
V gene: TRBV20-1
clone size: many
CDR3 DNA: TGCAGTGCTAGGGACAGCACTAACTATGGCTACACCTTC
CDR3 protein: CSARDSTNYGYTF

D gene: .
J gene: TRBJ1-1
V gene: TRBV5-4
clone size: few
CDR3 DNA: TGTGCCAGCAGCTTCGGGAAAAACACTGAAGCTTTCTTT
CDR3 protein: CASSFGKNTEAFF

D gene: .
J gene: TRBJ1-1
V gene: TRBV20-1
clone size: many
CDR3 DNA: TGCAGTGCTAGGCCTCCTGACCTTTACACTGAAGCTTTCTTT
CDR3 protein: CSARPPDLYTEAFF

D gene: .
J gene: TRBJ2-3
V gene: TRBV24-1
clone size: many
CDR3 DNA: TGTGCCACCAGTGGCGGTAGCGGAGACACAGATACGCAGTATTTT
CDR3 protein: CATSGGSGDTDTQYF

D gene: .
J gene: TRBJ2-4
V gene: TRBV18
clone size: many
CDR3 DNA: TGTGCCAGCACCCCTGATGCGGGACTAGCCAAAAACATTCAGTACTTC
CDR3 protein: CASTPDAGLAKNIQYF

D gene: TRBD1
J gene: TRBJ2-2
V gene: TRBV27
clone size: .
CDR3 DNA: TGTGCCAGCTGTCTCATTGGGACAGGCAAGACCGGGGAGCTGTTTTTT
CDR3 protein: CASCLIGTGKTGELFF

D gene: .
J gene: TRBJ2-5
V gene: TRBV6-2/TRBV6-3
clone size: medium-sized
CDR3 DNA: TGTGCCAGCAGTTACGGGGAGACCCAGTACTTC
CDR3 protein: CASSYGETQYF

D gene: .
J gene: TRBJ1-6
V gene: TRBV5-4
clone size: .
CDR3 DNA: TGTGCCAGCAGCTTGGTAGACGCGAATAATTCACCCCTCCACTTT
CDR3 protein: CASSLVDANNSPLHF

D gene: .
J gene: TRBJ1-4
V gene: TRBV15
clone size: many
CDR3 DNA: TGTGCCACCACGGGTGGTAATGAAAAACTGTTTTTT
CDR3 protein: CATTGGNEKLFF

D gene: TRBD2
J gene: TRBJ2-1
V gene: TRBV4-3
clone size: many
CDR3 DNA: TGCGCCAGCAGCCAAGACGGGACTAGCGGGAGTTACAATGAGCAGTTCTTC
CDR3 protein: CASSQDGTSGSYNEQFF

D gene: TRBD1
J gene: TRBJ2-1
V gene: TRBV7-9
clone size: many
CDR3 DNA: TGTGCCAGCAGCTTTGAGGGACAGGGAGGATACAATGAGCAGTTCTTC
CDR3 protein: CASSFEGQGGYNEQFF

D gene: .
J gene: TRBJ2-1
V gene: TRBV7-9
clone size: many
CDR3 DNA: TGTGCCAGCAGCTTAGCGGGGCTAGCGCGAGATAATGAGCAGTTCTTC
CDR3 protein: CASSLAGLARDNEQFF

D gene: .
J gene: TRBJ2-1
V gene: TRBV6-6
clone size: many
CDR3 DNA: TGTGCCAGCAGGCGGGACTTGACCTACAATGAGCAGTTCTTC
CDR3 protein: CASRRDLTYNEQFF

D gene: .
J gene: TRBJ2-3
V gene: TRBV9
clone size: many
CDR3 DNA: TGTGCCAGCAGCGTAGAAGGGGTTGTAGATACGCAGTATTTT
CDR3 protein: CASSVEGVVDTQYF

D gene: .
J gene: TRBJ1-6
V gene: TRBV5-8
clone size: .
CDR3 DNA: TGTGCCAGCAGCTTTCGCGACAATGAGGATTCACCCCTCCACTTT
CDR3 protein: CASSFRDNEDSPLHF

D gene: TRBD1
J gene: TRBJ2-7
V gene: TRBV6-5
clone size: many
CDR3 DNA: TGTGCCAGCAGCCGGGACAGCCTCGCCTACGAGCAGTACTTC
CDR3 protein: CASSRDSLAYEQYF

D gene: .
J gene: TRBJ1-2
V gene: TRBV18
clone size: few
CDR3 DNA: TGTGCCAGCTCACCACCGGCCACCTATGGCTACACCTTC
CDR3 protein: CASSPPATYGYTF

D gene: TRBD1
J gene: TRBJ1-6
V gene: TRBV27
clone size: .
CDR3 DNA: TGTGCCAGCAGTTTAGGGACAGGCAATAATTCACCCCTCCACTTT
CDR3 protein: CASSLGTGNNSPLHF

D gene: .
J gene: TRBJ2-3
V gene: TRBV6-6
clone size: few
CDR3 DNA: TGTGCCAGCAGTTACCTCCTAGTAGATACGCAGTATTTT
CDR3 protein: CASSYLLVDTQYF

D gene: .
J gene: TRBJ2-5
V gene: TRBV25-1
clone size: many
CDR3 DNA: TGTGCCAGCAGTGAATTAGAAGGAGGCCTTCAAGAGACCCAGTACTTC
CDR3 protein: CASSELEGGLQETQYF

D gene: TRBD1
J gene: TRBJ1-5
V gene: TRBV28
clone size: many
CDR3 DNA: TGTGCCAGCACCCTACTACAGGGGAGCAATCAGCCCCAGCATTTT
CDR3 protein: CASTLLQGSNQPQHF

D gene: TRBD1
J gene: TRBJ2-5
V gene: TRBV10-3
clone size: many
CDR3 DNA: TGTGCCATCAGGACAGGGGAGGAGACCCAGTACTTC
CDR3 protein: CAIRTGEETQYF

D gene: TRBD2
J gene: TRBJ2-1
V gene: TRBV4-3
clone size: few
CDR3 DNA: TGCGCCAGCAGCCAAGATGCGGGACTAGCCGATGAGCAGTTCTTC
CDR3 protein: CASSQDAGLADEQFF

D gene: TRBD1
J gene: TRBJ1-3
V gene: TRBV5-3
clone size: .
CDR3 DNA: TGTGCCAGCAGCTTTCGTCGATTTCCGCGACAGGGGTTTTCTGGGAACACCATATGTTTT
CDR3 protein: CASSFRRFPRQGFSGNTICF

D gene: .
J gene: TRBJ1-2
V gene: TRBV10-3
clone size: .
CDR3 DNA: TGTGACATCAGTGAGGCCAGGGGAAGTATCTATGGCTACACCTTC
CDR3 protein: CDISEARGSIYGYTF